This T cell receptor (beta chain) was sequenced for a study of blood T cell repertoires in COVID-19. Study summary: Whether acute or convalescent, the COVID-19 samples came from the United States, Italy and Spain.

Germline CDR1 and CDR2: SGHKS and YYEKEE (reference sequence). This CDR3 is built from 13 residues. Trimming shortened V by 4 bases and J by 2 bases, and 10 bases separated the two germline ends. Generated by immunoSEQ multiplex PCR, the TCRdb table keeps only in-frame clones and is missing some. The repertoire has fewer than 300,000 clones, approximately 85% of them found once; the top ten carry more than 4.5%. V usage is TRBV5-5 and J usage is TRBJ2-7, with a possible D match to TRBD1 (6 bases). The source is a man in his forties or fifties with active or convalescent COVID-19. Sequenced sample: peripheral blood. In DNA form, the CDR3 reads TGTGCCAGCAGCGAGACAGGAGCCTACGAGCAGTACTTC. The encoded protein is CASSETGAYEQYF.